This paragraph reports one T cell receptor (beta chain). The sample comes from a study of T-cell reconstitution after alpha-beta-depleted transplantation in children. The CDR3 sequence is 13 residues long. The germline V gene encodes CDR1 SEHNR and CDR2 FQNEAQ (reference sequence). Trimming left V 0 bases short and J 9 bases short, with 6 bases between. Preparation of the TCRbeta library used unique molecular identifiers. TCRdb used MiXCR to reprocess the PCR reads, holding one entry per CDR3 protein. The sample holds 550,000 to 800,000 distinct CDR3 sequences; 13% are singletons and the top ten take 0.75% to 0.85%.

The source is a girl aged 2 to 10 with congenital amegakaryocytic thrombocytopenia, due to receive a stem cell transplant. The starting material was PBMCs, obtained before TCRalphabeta/CD19-depleted stem cell transplant. The rearrangement links TRBV7-9 to TRBJ1-6; unclear D gene. The CDR3 DNA sequence: TGTGCCAGCAGCTTAGCGCTGAGTTCACCCCTCCACTTT. Its translation: CASSLALSSPLHF.